This TCR beta chain comes out of a study of Ad26.COV2.S vaccination and SARS-CoV-2 variants. Looking at the study overall: Trial arm assignment for the donor was COV1001 Ad26.COV2.S. Ad26.COV2.S, an intramuscular injection, was given once or twice 56 days apart. Findings of the study overall: A substantial breadth of spike-specific CD8+ and CD4+ T cell responses after vaccination has been reported.

On this clone: Its specificity is unknown.

Treatment given: approximately 18 received Ad26.COV2.S at low or high dose, single or two shots; 5 received placebo; per-sample allocation not given. The investigators took samples on day 63 after the first vaccine or placebo injection. The length of the CDR3 is 14 residues. Per germline, CDR1 SGHRS and CDR2 YFSETQ. With 0 bases removed from V and 3 bases from J, the gap between germline ends came to 9 bases. Libraries were prepared by immunoSEQ multiplex PCR; TCRdb keeps only in-frame clonotypes and omits some of them. The sample lists 360,000 or so clones, around 87% occurring once. This TCR came from a person aged 18-60 years who received the Ad26.COV2.S COVID-19 vaccine or a placebo. The chain combines TRBV5-1 with TRBJ1-1; a weak D match, TRBD1 (5 bases). The source material was peripheral blood, sampled in a trial of Ad26.COV2.S vaccine versus placebo. The CDR3 DNA sequence: TGCGCCAGCAGCTTGGCGGACACCGACACTGAAGCTTTCTTT. Amino acid sequence: CASSLADTDTEAFF. The variable domain in full, completed from reference TRBV5-1 and TRBJ1-1, reads KAGVTQTPRYLIKTRGQQVTLSCSPISGHRSVSWYQQTPGQGLQFLFEYFSETQRNKGNFPGRFSGRQFSNSRSEMNVSTLELGDSALYLCASSLADTDTEAFFGQGTRLTVV.